This record concerns one T cell receptor (beta chain) sequence. The antigen remains unidentified. This record comes from a study of cytomegalovirus exposure and HLA in healthy donors. Across the study: Genetic ancestry analysis placed around four fifths of the roughly 400 donors that were genotyped in the Caucasian-associated cluster. The study's findings and limits: V- and J-gene trimming in TCR beta was tied to a missense DCLRE1C variant by an analysis performed later. One cluster of highly shared sequence variants probably arose as a sequencing artifact.

Primers for the PCR totalled 60 Vbeta and 13 Jbeta. Assay used: immunoSEQ multiplex PCR; TCRdb lists only in-frame clones, some missing. Seen here are 150,000 to 200,000 clones, around 76% observed once, and the top ten hold about 1.9%. Material: PBMCs. The TCR comes from a man aged 25 to 40 in good health and CMV-seronegative.

As DNA, the CDR3 is TGCGCCAGCAATAACGGGGTGGACGATACGCAGTATTTT. Translation: CASNNGVDDTQYF. This chain uses TRBV5-1 with TRBJ2-3, with D possibly being TRBD2 (5 bases). The CDR3 runs 13 residues. V was pared by 6 bases and J by 6 bases, with 14 bases between. CDR1 is SGHRS, CDR2 YFSETQ, per germline.